Shown below are 25 T cell receptor beta chains from a single sample sequenced in a study of blood T cells in healthy people across ages. The use of a sample-barcoded 5' primer and a J-beta primer mix characterized a second PCR of roughly 7 to 11 cycles. TCRdb reprocessed the 5' RACE reads with MiXCR, giving one entry per CDR3 protein. The table shows 1.5 million to 2 million distinct CDR3 sequences, with roughly 32% occurring only once. The sample comprised blood. Receptor source: a woman aged 25 to 39 in good health.

This chain links TRBV20-1 with TRBJ1-1; 7 bases fit TRBD1. Unmatched junction bases numbered 10, after V lost 1 base and J lost 2 bases. CDR1 and CDR2 from the germline V gene are DFQATT and SNEGSKA (reference sequence). The CDR3 has 16 amino acids. The CDR3 here is CSARVTGKGFNTEAFF. The CDR3 nucleotides read TGCAGTGCTAGAGTGACAGGGAAGGGATTTAACACTGAAGCTTTCTTT.

This clonotype turned up a few times. This sequence joins TRBV29-1 and TRBJ1-5, with a weak D call TRBD1 (5 bases). This CDR3 is 14 amino acids long. Germline-derived CDR1 and CDR2 are SQVTM and ANQGSEA. V was pared by 7 bases and J by 7 bases, with 20 bases between. CDR3 in DNA: TGCAGCGCAACGGGCCCAGGGAAGGGACAGCCCCAGCATTTT. Translating gives CSATGPGKGQPQHF. Variable domain in full (rest from reference TRBV29-1 and TRBJ1-5): SAVISQKPSRDICQRGTSLTIQCQVDSQVTMMFWYRQQPGQSLTLIATANQGSEATYESGFVIDKFPISRPNLTFSTLTVSNMSPEDSSIYLCSATGPGKGQPQHFGDGTRLSIL.

The chain recombines TRBV9 with TRBJ1-1; the D is unclear. The CDR3 is 15 residues long. Trimming took 1 base from V and 5 from J, leaving 15 bases between them. CDR1 is SGDLS and CDR2 is YYNGEE in the germline V gene. The CDR3 DNA is TGTGCCAGCAGCGTAATTCAAATGGTGTTTACTGAAGCTTTCTTT. Residues: CASSVIQMVFTEAFF.

Note on this clonotype: Germline is not matched at one junction end, which may reflect a read error. The rearrangement links TRBV12-3 or TRBV12-4 to TRBJ2-7; 11 nucleotides align to TRBD1. CDR3 length: 14 residues. The CDR3 DNA sequence: TGTACCAGCAGCCCGGGACAGGGGGTCCACGAGCAGTACTTC. The encoded protein is CTSSPGQGVHEQYF.

This clonotype was seen more than once but under ten times. The chain combines TRBV12-3 or TRBV12-4 with TRBJ1-2; D perhaps matches TRBD1 (6 bases). This CDR3 is 13 amino acids long. V was cut by 6 bases and J by 7 bases, with 15 bases left in between. The CDR3, as DNA: TGTGCCAGCAGAACTACAGGGTACTGTGGCTACACCTTC. Protein product: CASRTTGYCGYTF.

The chain employs TRBV20-1 and TRBJ1-6; D is perhaps TRBD1 (5 bases). The germline V and J ends were trimmed by 4 bases and 10 bases, with 14 bases remaining between them. This CDR3 contains 13 residues. Germline V gene data show CDR1 as DFQATT and CDR2 as SNEGSKA (reference sequence). For the CDR3, the DNA is TGCAGTGCTAAAGCCAGGGCGGTCTCACCCCTCCACTTT. Its translation is CSAKARAVSPLHF.

This clonotype was found a few times. The chain employs TRBV10-2 and TRBJ2-7; 10 bases are a match to TRBD2. Trimming took 9 bases from V and 2 from J; bases not matched to a gene: 1. The germline CDR1 and CDR2 sequences are WSHSY and SAAADI. CDR3 length: 12 residues. The CDR3 DNA follows: TGCGCCAGTCTAGCGGGGGCCTACGAGCAGTACTTC. Its protein is CASLAGAYEQYF.

The V gene is TRBV5-1, the J gene TRBJ2-1, with a possible D match to TRBD1 (6 bases). The CDR3 totals 15 residues. The V end lost 0 bases, the J end lost 6 bases, and 13 bases lay between the germline ends. Germline V gene data show CDR1 as SGHRS and CDR2 as YFSETQ. CDR3 bases: TGCGCCAGCAGCTTGGGAGGGGGAAGCTGCAATGAGCAGTTCTTC. Its translation: CASSLGGGSCNEQFF.

This clonotype was observed many times. The chain employs TRBV7-6 and TRBJ2-1; 8 bases line up with TRBD1. The germline V gene encodes CDR1 SGHVS and CDR2 FNYEAQ. The CDR3 extends over 13 amino acids. The J segment lost 5 bases and the V segment lost 3 bases, leaving 0 bases of the junction unmatched. CDR3 coding DNA: TGTGCCAGCAGCTTGACAGGGGACAATGAGCAGTTCTTC. This sequence encodes CASSLTGDNEQFF.

The chain combines TRBV21-1 with TRBJ2-7; the table's D call TRBD2 went unverified against the DNA. TRBV21-1 is listed as a pseudogene. This CDR3 spans 16 amino acids. The CDR3, as DNA: TGTGCCAGCAGCAACCCCGGAGGGCGGAGCTCCTACGAGCAGTACTTC. Translating gives CASSNPGGRSSYEQYF.

This clonotype was counted many times. V gene TRBV10-3 combines with J gene TRBJ2-5; D uncertain. CDR1 and CDR2 from the germline V gene are ENHRY and SYGVKD. CDR3 length: 11 residues. Trimming removed 2 bases at V and 5 bases at J, with 3 bases between. The CDR3 loop reads CAISEKETQYF. The DNA of the CDR3 is TGTGCCATCAGTGAGAAGGAGACCCAGTACTTC.

This clonotype is a singleton in its sample. Since a much larger clone is just one base distant, this may be a read error. This chain uses TRBV15 with TRBJ2-3, with D perhaps matching TRBD1 (6 bases). V lost 3 bases and J 1 base, leaving 14 bases between the germline ends. The CDR3 consists of 16 residues. Germline V gene sequence: CDR1 LNHNV, CDR2 YYDKDF (reference sequence). The CDR3 region is CATSRANRDGTDTQYF. CDR3 DNA sequence: TGTGCCACCAGCAGGGCAAACAGGGACGGCACAGATACGCAGTATTTT.

J is TRBJ2-1 and V is TRBV6-1; D call uncertain. Trimming left V 4 bases short and J 0 bases short, with 10 bases between. Germline CDR1 and CDR2: MNHNS and SASEGT. The length of the CDR3 is 15 residues. CDR3 DNA: TGTGCCAGCAGTGTTACAGCTAACTCCTACAATGAGCAGTTCTTC. Translation gives CASSVTANSYNEQFF.

This rearrangement joins TRBV20-1 to TRBJ2-7; no reliable D call. The CDR3 consists of 17 residues. CDR1 DFQATT and CDR2 SNEGSKA come from the germline V gene (reference sequence). Trimming took off 1 base at V and 0 bases at J, with 19 bases between the two ends. CDR3 DNA sequence: TGCAGTGCTAGAGGCAGGTCGTTGGCCCGAAGCTCCTACGAGCAGTACTTC. Its translation: CSARGRSLARSSYEQYF.

This clonotype has only a few counts. This chain joins TRBV9 and TRBJ1-5; the match to TRBD1 covers 7 bases. CDR3 length: 15 residues. V dropped 0 bases and J dropped 4; count of bases not matched to a gene: 4. Germline values: CDR1 SGDLS, CDR2 YYNGEE. The CDR3 loop is CASSVGDRANQPQHF. The CDR3 nucleotides are TGTGCCAGCAGCGTAGGAGACAGGGCGAATCAGCCCCAGCATTTT.

This clonotype was seen only once. In DNA, the CDR3 is TGTGCCAGCAGCCGCTCAGGGGGGGCCAACGGGCCCCAGCATTTT. Translation: CASSRSGGANGPQHF. V and J are TRBV6-5 and TRBJ1-5; 7 nucleotides match TRBD1. The CDR3 is 15 residues long. V dropped 6 bases and J dropped 9; count of bases not matched to a gene: 14. In germline, CDR1 is MNHEY, CDR2 SVGAGI.

This clonotype was counted only a few times. The chain links TRBV5-1 to TRBJ2-1; D gene uncertain. CDR3 length equals 15 residues. Germline V gene data show CDR1 as SGHRS and CDR2 as YFSETQ. Trimming removed 0 bases at V and 4 bases at J, with 11 bases between. The CDR3 DNA sequence: TGCGCCAGCAGCTTGGATCTATCTAAATACAATGAGCAGTTCTTC. Its translation: CASSLDLSKYNEQFF.

This clonotype was found a few times. This chain uses TRBV6-1 with TRBJ2-5, with a possible D match to TRBD1 (5 bases). Germline CDR1 MNHNS, CDR2 SASEGT. Trimming pared 7 bases from V and 2 bases from J, leaving 17 bases between. The CDR3 has 15 amino acids. CDR3: CASNTFRQRQETQYF. In DNA form, the CDR3 reads TGTGCCAGCAACACATTCCGACAGAGACAAGAGACCCAGTACTTC.

On this clonotype: A read error may produce the germline difference seen at one junction end. The chain has TRBV4-1 and TRBJ2-1, with a possible D match to TRBD1 (6 bases). Germline lookup yields CDR1 MGHRA and CDR2 YSYEKL. CDR3 length: 16 residues. The CDR3 loop reads CAGSQGLAKTYNEQFF. CDR3 nucleotide sequence: TGCGCCGGCAGCCAGGGGCTGGCTAAAACCTACAATGAGCAGTTCTTC.

Concerning this clonotype: With a much larger clone just one base away, this may be a read error. J is TRBJ2-7 and V is TRBV20-1; TRBD2 matches 9 bases. In germline, CDR1 is DFQATT, CDR2 SNEGSKA (reference sequence). The CDR3 extends over 16 amino acids. CDR3: CGARAYASGITYEQYF. In DNA form, the CDR3 reads TGCGGTGCTAGAGCGTACGCTAGCGGGATAACCTACGAGCAGTACTTC.

In this sample, this clonotype turned up a few times. V usage is TRBV5-1 and J usage is TRBJ2-1; D unresolved. CDR1 is SGHRS and CDR2 is YFSETQ in the germline V gene. The CDR3 contains 15 residues. Trimming left V 0 bases short and J 6 bases short, with 13 bases between. Here the CDR3 reads CASSLESPRFNEQFF. The CDR3 coding sequence is TGCGCCAGCAGCTTGGAATCCCCTAGGTTCAATGAGCAGTTCTTC.

As regards this clonotype: A much larger clonotype is one base distant, so this may be a read error. The gene calls are TRBV29-1 and TRBJ2-3; D gene unclear. V was pared by 4 bases and J by 4 bases, with 12 bases between. Germline V gene sequence: CDR1 SQVTM, CDR2 ANQGSEA. CDR3 length: 13 amino acids. CDR3 in DNA: TGCAGCGTTGGTGGAAGAAGCGCAGATACGCAGTATTTT. Protein sequence: CSVGGRSADTQYF.

The genes are TRBV13 and TRBJ2-1, with D possibly being TRBD1 (6 bases). Germline assignment: CDR1 PRHDT and CDR2 FYEKMQ (reference sequence). V was pared by 5 bases and J by 6 bases, with 11 bases between. This CDR3 comprises 13 residues. CDR3 nucleotides: TGTGCCAGCAGCCATCAGGGGTTCAATGAGCAGTTCTTC. It yields the protein CASSHQGFNEQFF.

This chain connects TRBV27 to TRBJ2-3; TRBD2 aligns across 10 bases. This CDR3 comprises 16 residues. Germline V gene lookup returns CDR1 MNHEY and CDR2 SMNVEV (reference sequence). The junction had 9 bases not matched to a gene; V was cut back by 4 bases and J by 5 bases. CDR3 loop: CASSSLAGAQGDTQYF. The CDR3 DNA sequence: TGTGCCAGCAGTTCTCTAGCGGGAGCCCAGGGAGATACGCAGTATTTT.

CDR3 bases: TGCGCCAGCAGCAAGGCACAGGGGGGAGAGACCCAGTACTTC. Its protein product is CASSKAQGGETQYF. V and J are TRBV5-1 and TRBJ2-5; 8 nucleotides align to TRBD1. V gave up 4 bases and J gave up 4 bases; unmatched junction bases: 6. Germline CDR1 is SGHRS and CDR2 is YFSETQ. This CDR3 is built from 14 residues.